These 10 T cell receptor beta chains share one sample of origin, sequenced in a study of glioma-infiltrating T cells after dendritic cell vaccination. This table comes from immunoSEQ multiplex PCR, and its TCRdb copy is limited to in-frame clones, with some not included. In the table there are more than 95,000 clones, about 90% of which are singletons. Time point given: after dendritic cell vaccination, including at tumor progression/relapse. Specimen: blood, collected after dendritic cell vaccination. Every receptor here comes from a human donor with glioblastoma.

A remark on this clone: At the DNA level, this CDR3 is encoded by other sequences in the same sample as well. This sequence joins TRBV27 and TRBJ1-1; no reliable D call. Germline-derived CDR1 and CDR2 are MNHEY and SMNVEV (reference sequence). This CDR3 comprises 13 residues. Trimming shortened V by 5 bases and J by 1 base, and 8 bases separated the two germline ends. The chain's CDR3 is CASSHGENTEAFF. The CDR3 coding sequence is TGTGCCAGCAGTCACGGGGAGAACACTGAAGCTTTCTTT.

The chain uses TRBV16 and TRBJ2-2; 7 bases are shared with TRBD2. Germline-derived CDR1 and CDR2 are KGHSY and FQNENV. This CDR3 comprises 16 residues. The ends lost 1 base at V and 1 base at J; junction bases unmatched: 3. The chain's CDR3 is CASSQFSGGNTGELFF. In DNA, the CDR3 is TGTGCCAGCAGCCAATTCTCGGGAGGGAACACCGGGGAGCTGTTTTTT.

The chain combines TRBV14 with TRBJ2-3; TRBD1 is a possible D gene (6 bases). Trimming shortened V by 0 bases and J by 0 bases, and 19 bases separated the two germline ends. This CDR3 comprises 19 residues. The V gene's germline CDR1 is SGHDN and CDR2 FVKESK. The CDR3 DNA follows: TGTGCCAGCAGCCAAGAAGTGGTTCTACAGGGATTTAGCACAGATACGCAGTATTTT. This sequence encodes CASSQEVVLQGFSTDTQYF.

The V and J genes are TRBV6-6 and TRBJ2-3; tentatively, D is TRBD1 (5 bases). Germline CDR1 and CDR2: MNHNY and SVGAGI (reference sequence). The CDR3 consists of 14 residues. Trimming left V 0 bases short and J 6 bases short, with 10 bases between. The CDR3 loop reads CASSYSAGPDTQYF. For the CDR3, the DNA is TGTGCCAGCAGTTACTCAGCAGGGCCCGATACGCAGTATTTT.

The chain uses TRBV5-4 and TRBJ2-5; possibly TRBD2 for D (6 bases). The CDR3 runs to 13 residues. Germline V gene sequence: CDR1 SGHNT, CDR2 YYREEE (reference sequence). Trimming removed 0 bases from V and 4 bases from J, with 7 bases in between. The CDR3 loop is CASSLARGETQYF. The CDR3 DNA follows: TGTGCCAGCAGCTTGGCGCGGGGAGAGACCCAGTACTTC.

The J gene is TRBJ2-5, the V gene TRBV7-3; tentative D call: TRBD2 (6 bases). The germline gives CDR1 SGHTA, CDR2 FQGTGA. The CDR3 extends over 15 amino acids. Deletions cut 5 bases from V and 1 base from J, with 14 bases between. The CDR3: CASSAGGASQETQYF. CDR3 coding DNA: TGTGCCAGCAGCGCTGGCGGGGCTAGCCAAGAGACCCAGTACTTC.

The rearrangement uses TRBV6-1 and TRBJ1-1; tentative D call: TRBD1 (6 bases). V was clipped by 6 bases and J by 3 bases, with 11 bases between them. CDR3 length: 13 amino acids. CDR1 is MNHNS and CDR2 is SASEGT in the germline V gene. This CDR3 is CASRNRADTEAFF. The CDR3 bases are TGTGCCAGCAGGAACAGGGCGGACACTGAAGCTTTCTTT.

With regard to this clone: One end of the junction varies from germline; a read error may be responsible. The rearrangement links TRBV10-3 to TRBJ2-4, with 9 bases that match TRBD2. The CDR3 has 12 residues. Germline CDR1 and CDR2: ENHRY and SYGVKD. This CDR3 reads CAISEAGTSFRF. In nucleotides, the CDR3 is TGTGCCATCAGTGAGGCCGGGACTAGCTTCCGGTTC.

The rearrangement links TRBV6-1 to TRBJ2-5; D remains unclear. Germline assignment: CDR1 MNHNS and CDR2 SASEGT. The V gene lost 5 bases and the J gene lost 2 bases, with 12 bases spanning the gap. The CDR3 length is 14 residues. CDR3 loop: CASSPTQVQETQYF. In nucleotides, the CDR3 is TGTGCCAGCAGTCCAACCCAGGTTCAAGAGACCCAGTACTTC.

The genes are TRBV11-2 and TRBJ1-4, with 7 nucleotides matching TRBD1. The CDR3 sequence is 14 residues long. The V and J ends lost 5 bases and 8 bases, in that order; junction bases with no gene match: 8. Germline V lookup: CDR1 SGHAT, CDR2 FQNNGV. The CDR3 protein is CASSLGRGGEKLFF. The CDR3 nucleotides are TGTGCCAGCAGCCTCGGACGAGGGGGCGAAAAACTGTTTTTT.